A selection of T cell receptor beta chains follows, all from one sample in a study of blood T cell repertoires in COVID-19. The method was immunoSEQ multiplex PCR; TCRdb's version includes in-frame clones alone and lacks a portion of them. The data hold under 200,000 clones, with about 85% observed a single time. The specimen was peripheral blood. The receptor source for this set is a woman aged 55-75 years with COVID-19, enrolled during active disease. The conserved cysteine and the conserved F or W are not part of the CDR3 here.

J,V,CDR3
TRBJ2-1,TRBV5-6,ASSLEDRGYNEQF
TRBJ1-1,TRBV25-1,ASSALRNSGTEAF
TRBJ1-3,TRBV23-1,ASSPGKRRNTIY
TRBJ2-1,TRBV15,ATSKTGTSFGNEQF
TRBJ1-4,TRBV5-8,ASSPEGEKLF
TRBJ1-4,TRBV5-6,ASSGGGANEKLF
TRBJ1-1,TRBV5-1,ASSLAGSTLRATEAF
TRBJ1-5,TRBV28,ASTDRVSNQPQH
TRBJ1-4,TRBV3-1/TRBV3-2,ASSQVRGPNEKLF
TRBJ2-5,TRBV10-3,AISTGVETQY
TRBJ1-1,TRBV18,ASSPQGGTEAF
TRBJ2-3,TRBV5-6,ASSFLASRGTDTQY
TRBJ1-2,TRBV6-1,ASSEALGRANYGHT
TRBJ1-4,TRBV6-5,ASSNQEEGEKLF
TRBJ1-2,TRBV5-8,ASSPSGTGLYGYT
TRBJ1-1,TRBV2,ASSEATGQGLWVNTEAF